Following are 10 T cell receptor beta chains from one sample sequenced in a study of regulatory T cells. Study findings and constraints: In CD3G-deficient patients, conventional CD4+ T cells were enriched for hydrophobic CDR3 residues at positions 6 and 7.

Primers: 52 TRBV forward and 13 TRBJ reverse. Generated by immunoSEQ multiplex PCR, the TCRdb table keeps only in-frame clones and is missing some. This table holds about 23,000 clones, 88% found once. Their recognized antigens are unknown. The sample comprised conventional CD4+ T cells sorted from blood. The receptors were sampled from a child aged 10-17 years with CD3G deficiency.

The J gene is TRBJ2-7, the V gene TRBV10-3; D is possibly TRBD1 (6 bases). Trimming stripped 0 bases from V and 2 bases from J, with 8 bases between. CDR1 and CDR2 (germline): ENHRY, SYGVKD. The CDR3 runs to 14 residues. The CDR3 region has the DNA TGTGCCATCAGTGAGTCAGGACAGACCTACGAGCAGTACTTC. Its translation is CAISESGQTYEQYF.

The chain recombines TRBV7-9 with TRBJ1-4; a possible D gene is TRBD1 (6 bases). With 2 bases removed from V and 5 bases from J, the gap between germline ends came to 12 bases. Germline V CDR1 and CDR2: SEHNR, FQNEAQ (reference sequence). This CDR3 is 15 amino acids long. The CDR3 reads CASSLRSGANEKLFF. DNA of the CDR3: TGTGCCAGCAGCTTACGGTCAGGGGCAAATGAAAAACTGTTTTTT.

The CDR3 protein is CASSTATGRTEAFF. The CDR3 DNA is TGTGCCAGCAGTACCGCGACAGGTCGGACTGAAGCTTTCTTT. The chain joins TRBV28 to TRBJ1-1, with a tentative D call TRBD1 (6 bases). This CDR3 has 14 amino acids. Germline V CDR1 and CDR2: MDHEN, SYDVKM. V lost 5 bases to trimming and J lost 5 bases, with 15 bases between them.

This clone was picked up a small number of times. The genes are TRBV5-6 and TRBJ2-1; tentative D call: TRBD1 (6 bases). CDR3 length: 12 amino acids. V shed 7 bases and J shed 8 bases, with 13 bases lying between them. From germline, CDR1 is SGHDT and CDR2 YYEEEE. This CDR3 is CASPHRAYEQFF. The CDR3 DNA follows: TGTGCCAGCCCACACAGGGCTTATGAGCAGTTCTTC.

The chain links TRBV7-9 to TRBJ2-6, with D tentatively TRBD1 (6 bases). V was pared by 5 bases and J by 4 bases, with 12 bases between. Per the germline V gene, CDR1 is SEHNR and CDR2 is FQNEAQ (reference sequence). The CDR3 loop spans 15 amino acids. The CDR3 DNA reads as TGTGCCAGCAGCCTCACAGGGTTGGGGGCCAACGTCCTGACTTTC. Translated: CASSLTGLGANVLTF.

V and J are TRBV10-3 and TRBJ2-1, with D unresolved. The V and J ends lost 9 bases and 2 bases respectively, with 11 bases between them. The CDR3 covers 13 residues. Germline CDR1 ENHRY, CDR2 SYGVKD. The CDR3, as DNA: TGTGCCATTCGCCAAAATCCCTACAATGAGCAGTTCTTC. Residues: CAIRQNPYNEQFF.

V and J are TRBV19 and TRBJ2-2, with 8 bases fitting TRBD1. Germline CDR1 and CDR2: LNHDA and SQIVND (reference sequence). V lost 4 bases to trimming and J lost 2 bases; unmatched junction nucleotides: 3. The CDR3 runs to 15 residues. CDR3: CASSRTGINTGELFF. The CDR3 nucleotides are TGTGCCAGTAGTAGGACAGGGATTAACACCGGGGAGCTGTTTTTT.

This clone was counted once. J is TRBJ2-7 and V is TRBV11-2; D unresolved. The CDR3 spans 13 residues. Trimming stripped 0 bases from V and 2 bases from J, with 5 bases between. Germline V gives CDR1 SGHAT, CDR2 FQNNGV. CDR3 protein: CASSLDSTYEQYF. The CDR3 DNA follows: TGTGCCAGCAGCTTAGACAGCACCTACGAGCAGTACTTC.

The J gene is TRBJ1-5, the V gene TRBV28, with TRBD1 matching 9 bases. CDR3 length: 15 amino acids. The V gene end was trimmed by 6 bases and the J gene end by 6 bases; junction bases not matched to a gene: 9. Germline lookup yields CDR1 MDHEN and CDR2 SYDVKM. The DNA for the CDR3 is TGTGCCAGCAGCGTAGGGGGGGACAGGGCTCAGCCCCAGCATTTT. It yields the protein CASSVGGDRAQPQHF. Full variable domain (outside the CDR3, taken from reference TRBV28 and TRBJ1-5): DVKVTQSSRYLVKRTGEKVFLECVQDMDHENMFWYRQDPGLGLRLIYFSYDVKMKEKGDIPEGYSVSREKKERFSLILESASTNQTSMYLCASSVGGDRAQPQHFGDGTRLSIL.

The V and J genes are TRBV28 and TRBJ2-1; D not certain. V was cut by 5 bases and J by 6 bases, with 17 bases left in between. The CDR3 consists of 15 residues. Per germline, CDR1 MDHEN and CDR2 SYDVKM. Here the CDR3 DNA reads TGTGCCAGCAGTCCCCGTAGACCAAATTCCAATGAGCAGTTCTTC. It encodes CASSPRRPNSNEQFF.